This is a list of T cell receptor beta chains from one sample in a study of cytomegalovirus exposure and HLA in healthy donors. Only in-frame clones appear in the TCRdb table, and some are missing; sequencing was by immunoSEQ multiplex PCR. Listed are approximately 45,000 clones; roughly a sixth falls within the top ten. Source material: PBMCs. All receptors come from a male donor in good health and CMV-seronegative. Both conserved end residues are part of each CDR3.

j_gene: TRBJ1-2; v_gene: TRBV7-9; CDR3aa: CASTLPLQGYTF
j_gene: TRBJ2-1; v_gene: TRBV4-2; CDR3aa: CASSQSEEYPVGQFF
j_gene: TRBJ1-4; v_gene: TRBV30; CDR3aa: CAWTSLGGRTNEKLFF
j_gene: TRBJ2-7; v_gene: TRBV7-2; CDR3aa: CASSLNRDYEQYF
j_gene: TRBJ2-7; v_gene: TRBV5-1; CDR3aa: CASSLSQQGKIHEQYF
j_gene: TRBJ2-3; v_gene: TRBV29-1; CDR3aa: CSVEIPASTDTQYF
j_gene: TRBJ1-1; v_gene: TRBV5-1; CDR3aa: CASSLAMVQGAKAFF
j_gene: TRBJ1-2; v_gene: TRBV30; CDR3aa: CAWSAPPGTYGYTF
j_gene: TRBJ1-1; v_gene: TRBV5-4; CDR3aa: CASSSRDRVSEAFF
j_gene: TRBJ1-4; v_gene: TRBV9; CDR3aa: CASSVEGTGDEKLFF
j_gene: TRBJ2-6; v_gene: TRBV6-5; CDR3aa: CASSYEGVRGANVLTF
j_gene: TRBJ1-5; v_gene: TRBV30; CDR3aa: CAWSVLRGSQPQHF
j_gene: TRBJ2-1; v_gene: TRBV30; CDR3aa: CAWRTSGGASFFF
j_gene: TRBJ2-7; v_gene: TRBV10-1; CDR3aa: CASSAKRGAAKYEQYF
j_gene: TRBJ1-2; v_gene: TRBV19; CDR3aa: CASSSPGGYTF
j_gene: TRBJ2-1; v_gene: TRBV9; CDR3aa: CASTPTSGAYNEQFF
j_gene: TRBJ2-3; v_gene: TRBV4-1; CDR3aa: CASSHWPLGVSGDTQYF
j_gene: TRBJ1-5; v_gene: TRBV4-3; CDR3aa: CASSQGQGDQPQHF
j_gene: TRBJ2-2; v_gene: TRBV10-3; CDR3aa: CAISELAGGSRRDTGELFF
j_gene: TRBJ1-2; v_gene: TRBV25-1; CDR3aa: CASSVVGGQLNGYTF
j_gene: TRBJ1-4; v_gene: TRBV5-1; CDR3aa: CASSFYGTLNEKLFF
j_gene: TRBJ2-1; v_gene: TRBV7-7; CDR3aa: CASSLSGGNNEQFF